This record looks at one TCR beta chain sequence and its context. No antigen is known for it. These data originate in a study of blood T cells in healthy people across ages. Findings of the study overall: PBMCs left unsorted prevented a conclusive naive versus antigen-experienced comparison.

The germline gives CDR1 SGHTA, CDR2 FQGNSA. The CDR3 sequence is 16 residues long. A sample-barcoded 5' primer and a J-beta primer mix were used in a second PCR of roughly 7 to 11 cycles. Each cDNA was tagged by a template-switch adaptor containing 12 random nucleotides. One entry per CDR3 protein, called by TCRdb with MiXCR from the 5' RACE reads. This table holds hundreds of thousands of distinct CDR3 sequences, around three fifths found once. The chain combines TRBV7-2 with TRBJ2-7, with a weak D call TRBD2 (5 bases). The end of the DNA fits TRBJ2-1 better, so the J call may be wrong. The clonotype comes from a man aged 35 to 55 in good health. The source material was blood. The CDR3 DNA reads as TGTGCCAGCAGCTTAGCGACCCAGCGGCTAGACAATGAGCAGTTCTTC. It codes for CASSLATQRLDNEQFF.